The clone carrying this TCR beta chain was counted between two and nine times. The target antigen is unknown. These data are taken from a study of response to subunit inactivated influenza vaccine. Study-level points and caveats: The authors put forward the suggestion that each seasonal influenza vaccination may bring in only a limited number of new T cells.

One entry per CDR3 protein, called by TCRdb with MiXCR from the RT-PCR reads. The sample includes roughly 160,000 distinct CDR3 sequences, around 10% seen only once; the top ten take about a third. CDR3 size: 13 residues. V was clipped by 4 bases and J by 14 bases, with 19 bases between them. Germline CDR1 and CDR2: SEHNR and FQNEAQ (reference sequence). This clonotype was obtained from a man aged 50-75 years who received an inactivated influenza vaccine. The chain carries TRBV7-9 and TRBJ2-3; D is undetermined. This specimen was CD8+ T cells sorted from PBMCs, taken about 23 months after vaccination. This CDR3 reads CASSSNRPVLLYF. Here the CDR3 DNA reads TGTGCCAGCAGCTCCAATAGACCCGTTCTTCTGTATTTT. Full variable domain (remainder filled in from reference TRBV7-9 and TRBJ2-3): DTGVSQNPRHKITKRGQNVTFRCDPISEHNRLYWYRQTLGQGPEFLTYFQNEAQLEKSRLLSDRFSAERPKGSFSTLEIQRTEQGDSAMYLCASSSNRPVLLYFGPGTRLTVL.